This is a list of T cell receptor beta chains from one sample in a study of cytomegalovirus exposure and HLA in healthy donors. The protocol was immunoSEQ multiplex PCR, while the TCRdb copy is restricted to in-frame clones and leaves out a portion. The sample comprises some 200,000 clones, about 80% of which are singletons, and around 2.2% rests with the top ten. Input material: PBMCs. The receptors were sampled from a woman aged 30 to 39 in good health and CMV-seronegative. CDR3s include the opening cysteine and the closing phenylalanine or tryptophan. Fields, in order: D gene, J gene, V gene, CDR3 protein. The D gene is left open where the match is weak.

d_gene: -
j_gene: TRBJ2-7
v_gene: TRBV7-9
CDR3aa: CASSSRSSSYEQYF

d_gene: -
j_gene: TRBJ2-7
v_gene: TRBV6-5
CDR3aa: CASSYKHSTYEQYF

d_gene: TRBD1
j_gene: TRBJ2-7
v_gene: TRBV4-1
CDR3aa: CASSQDGTRQGSYEQYF

d_gene: -
j_gene: TRBJ2-7
v_gene: TRBV27
CDR3aa: CASSLDGPVDEQYF

d_gene: -
j_gene: TRBJ2-2
v_gene: TRBV9
CDR3aa: CASSVYTGELFF

d_gene: TRBD1
j_gene: TRBJ1-3
v_gene: TRBV28
CDR3aa: CATLGQGVFWLFGSGNTIYF

d_gene: -
j_gene: TRBJ2-5
v_gene: TRBV29-1
CDR3aa: CSVAGTNYQETQYF

d_gene: -
j_gene: TRBJ1-4
v_gene: TRBV2
CDR3aa: CASSEGSVVNEKLFF

d_gene: TRBD1
j_gene: TRBJ1-2
v_gene: TRBV27
CDR3aa: CASRRTGKYGYTF

d_gene: TRBD1
j_gene: TRBJ2-7
v_gene: TRBV7-9
CDR3aa: CASSFGQGSYEQYF

d_gene: TRBD1
j_gene: TRBJ2-1
v_gene: TRBV6-1
CDR3aa: CATDRGGSSYNEQFF

d_gene: TRBD1
j_gene: TRBJ1-1
v_gene: TRBV19
CDR3aa: CASSIGQGATEAFF

d_gene: -
j_gene: TRBJ1-1
v_gene: TRBV27
CDR3aa: CASSFWGAEAFF

d_gene: -
j_gene: TRBJ1-4
v_gene: TRBV28
CDR3aa: CASSSQDGRSNEKLFF

d_gene: TRBD1
j_gene: TRBJ1-5
v_gene: TRBV19
CDR3aa: CASSRQGAGDQPQHF

d_gene: TRBD2
j_gene: TRBJ2-3
v_gene: TRBV6-1
CDR3aa: CASSGTSGAEDTQYF

d_gene: TRBD1
j_gene: TRBJ1-1
v_gene: TRBV5-5
CDR3aa: CASSGRDSHTEAFF

d_gene: TRBD2
j_gene: TRBJ2-2
v_gene: TRBV14
CDR3aa: CASSPRAGHGELFF

d_gene: -
j_gene: TRBJ2-5
v_gene: TRBV2
CDR3aa: CASSGDNQETQYF

d_gene: -
j_gene: TRBJ1-4
v_gene: TRBV5-4
CDR3aa: CASGGKDREQLFF

d_gene: TRBD1
j_gene: TRBJ1-1
v_gene: TRBV5-6
CDR3aa: CASSSNRGRDTEAFF

d_gene: TRBD1
j_gene: TRBJ2-7
v_gene: TRBV5-1
CDR3aa: CASSRPEQGFHEQYF

d_gene: TRBD2
j_gene: TRBJ2-5
v_gene: TRBV7-2
CDR3aa: CASSLGSASGTSQYF

d_gene: TRBD2
j_gene: TRBJ2-7
v_gene: TRBV7-2
CDR3aa: CASSLGVIAGSYEQYF

d_gene: TRBD2
j_gene: TRBJ2-7
v_gene: TRBV27
CDR3aa: CAIKGTSGGSYEQYF

d_gene: TRBD1
j_gene: TRBJ1-3
v_gene: TRBV11-2
CDR3aa: CASSLGLRRGAGNTIYF

d_gene: -
j_gene: TRBJ1-5
v_gene: TRBV7-9
CDR3aa: CASSLGGGTDSNQPQHF

d_gene: TRBD2
j_gene: TRBJ2-1
v_gene: TRBV5-1
CDR3aa: CASSLAGGAYNEQFF

d_gene: -
j_gene: TRBJ2-7
v_gene: TRBV7-8
CDR3aa: CASSLLASYEQYF

d_gene: -
j_gene: TRBJ2-6
v_gene: TRBV27
CDR3aa: CASSTHSSGANGLTF

d_gene: -
j_gene: TRBJ2-5
v_gene: TRBV29-1
CDR3aa: CSVYGWGPQETQYF